The 26 T cell receptor beta chains listed next were all sequenced from one sample in a study of blood T cells in healthy people across ages. A second PCR of about 7 to 12 cycles used a sample-barcoded 5' primer and a J-beta primer mix. Via MiXCR, TCRdb re-called the 5' RACE reads, giving one row per CDR3 protein. The repertoire holds approximately 2,000,000 distinct CDR3 sequences, with about two fifths as singletons. Sequenced input: blood. The receptors stem from a human donor in good health.

This clonotype has ten or more counts. The chain combines TRBV20-1 with TRBJ2-7; 14 nucleotides agree with TRBD2. Unmatched junction bases numbered 6, after V lost 2 bases and J lost 3 bases. The germline CDR1 and CDR2 sequences are DFQATT and SNEGSKA (reference sequence). The CDR3 consists of 16 residues. The CDR3 loop reads CSARPRLAGGIYEQYF. The CDR3 coding sequence is TGCAGTGCTAGACCTCGACTAGCGGGGGGGATCTACGAGCAGTACTTC.

A word on this clonotype: This could be a read error, since a much larger clone is one nucleotide away. CDR3 sequence (DNA): TGTGACAGCAGCCCCAGGGGAGGGTACGGCTACACCTTC. Translation gives CDSSPRGGYGYTF. J is TRBJ1-2 and V is TRBV7-3; possibly TRBD1 for D (6 bases). The CDR3 extends over 13 amino acids. Germline CDR1 reads SGHTA; CDR2 reads FQGTGA.

This clonotype has just a few counts. The chain has TRBV7-9 and TRBJ1-2, with unresolved D. The ends were cut back, 2 bases at V and 1 base at J, with 5 bases in the middle. From germline, CDR1 is SEHNR and CDR2 FQNEAQ (reference sequence). CDR3 length: 13 amino acids. CDR3 amino acids: CASSLLNNYGYTF. For the CDR3, the DNA is TGTGCCAGCAGCTTACTTAATAACTATGGCTACACCTTC.

The V gene is TRBV12-5, the J gene TRBJ2-5; D may be TRBD1 (6 bases). Germline CDR1 LGHNT, CDR2 FRNRAP. Trimming shortened V by 6 bases and J by 0 bases, and 14 bases separated the two germline ends. This CDR3 is built from 15 residues. The CDR3 nucleotides read TGTGCTAGTGGCAAAGGGACATCGTACCAAGAGACCCAGTACTTC. Protein: CASGKGTSYQETQYF.

The sample holds a few counts of this clonotype. The V gene is TRBV24-1, the J gene TRBJ2-5; 8 bases are a match to TRBD2. Per germline, CDR1 KGHDR and CDR2 SFDVKD. The CDR3 is made up of 16 amino acids. V was pared by 1 base and J by 2 bases, with 5 bases of the junction left unmatched. The CDR3 spells CATSDFSGATQETQYF. The CDR3 nucleotides read TGTGCCACCAGTGATTTTAGCGGGGCGACGCAAGAGACCCAGTACTTC.

The rearrangement uses TRBV10-3 and TRBJ1-1; D is unresolved. CDR3 length equals 13 residues. Trimming shortened V by 3 bases and J by 3 bases, and 8 bases separated the two germline ends. Germline-derived CDR1 and CDR2 are ENHRY and SYGVKD. The CDR3 region has the DNA TGTGCCATCAGTGATAATCGGGACACTGAAGCTTTCTTT. Translation: CAISDNRDTEAFF.

Regarding this clonotype: Because the CDR3 is missing its conserved closing phenylalanine or tryptophan, this is likely a read error. The chain carries TRBV5-5 and TRBJ2-7; D is unresolved. The CDR3 loop spans 16 amino acids. Germline-derived CDR1 and CDR2 are SGHKS and YYEKEE (reference sequence). Deletions cut 4 bases from V and 3 bases from J, with 20 bases between. The CDR3 DNA is TGTGCCAGCAGCCCTTCGGCAGTAATCCGCCTCTACGAGCAGTACATC. Translating gives CASSPSAVIRLYEQYI.

The chain carries TRBV5-6 and TRBJ2-1, with D perhaps assigned TRBD1 or TRBD2 (5 bases each). Germline lookup yields CDR1 SGHDT and CDR2 YYEEEE. The CDR3 is 14 amino acids. Trimming took off 2 bases at V and 5 bases at J, with 11 bases between the two ends. The CDR3 sequence: CASSFPGTHNEQFF. The DNA for the CDR3 is TGTGCCAGCAGCTTTCCCGGGACCCACAATGAGCAGTTCTTC.

The rearrangement links TRBV12-5 to TRBJ2-3; D call uncertain. The CDR3 sequence is 14 residues long. V shed 5 bases and J shed 3 bases, with 12 bases lying between them. Germline V gene sequence: CDR1 LGHNT, CDR2 FRNRAP. CDR3 in DNA: TGTGCTAGTGGTGTGGGTTCTCGAACAGATACGCAGTATTTT. Amino acid sequence: CASGVGSRTDTQYF.

The gene calls are TRBV16 and TRBJ1-2, with 8 bases identical to TRBD1. The germline V gene encodes CDR1 KGHSY and CDR2 FQNENV. After removal of 1 base from V and 2 bases from J, the junction contained 3 bases not matched to a gene. The CDR3 is made up of 15 amino acids. This chain's CDR3 is CASSQWTGPNYGYTF. CDR3 coding DNA: TGTGCCAGCAGCCAATGGACAGGGCCCAACTATGGCTACACCTTC.

A few counts support this clonotype. The V call is TRBV4-3, the J call TRBJ2-1; 7 positions match TRBD2. The CDR3 has 13 residues. Germline assignment: CDR1 LGHNA and CDR2 YSLEER. Trimming took 0 bases from V and 8 from J; bases not matched to a gene: 1. The CDR3 here is CASSQDREDEQFF. The CDR3, as DNA: TGCGCCAGCAGCCAAGATCGGGAGGATGAGCAGTTCTTC.

The chain is built from TRBV4-3 and TRBJ2-1, with a possible D match to TRBD1 (5 bases). V lost 5 bases to trimming and J lost 12 bases, with 14 bases between them. From germline, CDR1 is LGHNA and CDR2 YSLEER. This CDR3 is built from 12 residues. The CDR3 sequence: CASSSQDTTQFF. In DNA form, the CDR3 reads TGCGCCAGCAGCTCCCAGGACACGACGCAGTTCTTC.

V and J are TRBV6-6 and TRBJ2-5; TRBD2 might be the D (6 bases). The end of the DNA aligns better with TRBJ2-7, so the J call may be wrong. Germline assignment: CDR1 MNHNY and CDR2 SVGAGI (reference sequence). The CDR3 runs 14 residues. CDR3 in amino acids: CASSFRLGVYEQYF. The CDR3 DNA is TGTGCCAGCAGCTTCCGACTAGGGGTCTACGAGCAGTACTTC.

The chain links TRBV7-9 to TRBJ2-1; TRBD1 might be the D (6 bases). This CDR3 has 16 amino acids. The germline CDR1 and CDR2 sequences are SEHNR and FQNEAQ (reference sequence). The V end was cut by 5 bases, the J end by 2 bases, with 16 bases between. The CDR3 region is CASSAANRATYNEQFF. CDR3 DNA: TGTGCCAGCAGCGCGGCCAACAGGGCCACCTACAATGAGCAGTTCTTC.

The chain recombines TRBV11-1 with TRBJ1-1; D remains ambiguous. This CDR3 has 13 amino acids. The V end was cut by 0 bases, the J end by 3 bases, with 5 bases between. The germline gives CDR1 SGHAT, CDR2 FQDESV (reference sequence). The CDR3 DNA is TGTGCCAGCAGCTTAGCTTACTACACTGAAGCTTTCTTT. It yields the protein CASSLAYYTEAFF.

V is TRBV6-1 and J is TRBJ1-2; no clear D gene. Germline CDR1 reads MNHNS; CDR2 reads SASEGT. The CDR3 sequence is 18 residues long. V lost 5 bases to trimming and J lost 0 bases, with 22 bases between them. The CDR3 sequence: CASSPYLREGEANYGYTF. The CDR3 coding sequence is TGTGCCAGCAGTCCCTACTTGAGAGAGGGAGAAGCTAACTATGGCTACACCTTC.

V usage is TRBV9 and J usage is TRBJ1-2; D ambiguous. V was pared by 0 bases and J by 0 bases, with 9 bases between. The CDR3 is 15 amino acids. Germline V gene data show CDR1 as SGDLS and CDR2 as YYNGEE. The CDR3 sequence is CASSVVDGSNYGYTF. In DNA, the CDR3 is TGTGCCAGCAGCGTAGTGGACGGCTCTAACTATGGCTACACCTTC.

The chain has TRBV7-2 and TRBJ2-7; D call uncertain. CDR1 is SGHTA and CDR2 is FQGNSA in the germline V gene. V was pared by 5 bases and J by 9 bases, with 20 bases between. This CDR3 comprises 14 residues. The CDR3: CASSHQGSSFAQYF. Here the CDR3 DNA reads TGTGCCAGCAGCCATCAAGGGTCCAGTTTCGCGCAGTACTTC. The whole variable domain, remainder taken from reference TRBV7-2 and TRBJ2-7, is GAGVSQSPSNKVTEKGKDVELRCDPISGHTALYWYRQSLGQGLEFLIYFQGNSAPDKSGLPSDRFSAERTGGSVSTLTIQRTQQEDSAVYLCASSHQGSSFAQYFGPGTRLTVT.

This chain uses TRBV15 with TRBJ2-4; D possibly corresponds to TRBD1 (6 bases). The J call may be mistaken, given a closer DNA end match to TRBJ2-7. The CDR3 runs to 14 residues. Germline CDR1 is LNHNV and CDR2 is YYDKDF (reference sequence). The CDR3 loop is CATSRDQGSNEQYF. The CDR3 DNA is TGTGCCACCAGCAGAGATCAGGGGTCCAACGAGCAGTACTTC.

The chain couples TRBV6-6 to TRBJ1-1, with 10 bases matching TRBD1. Germline assignment: CDR1 MNHNY and CDR2 SVGAGI (reference sequence). The J segment lost 0 bases and the V segment lost 11 bases, leaving 15 bases of the junction unmatched. CDR3 length equals 17 residues. CDR3 loop: CAAERQGASLMNTEAFF. DNA of the CDR3: TGTGCCGCCGAACGACAGGGGGCAAGCCTCATGAACACTGAAGCTTTCTTT.

This chain uses TRBV30 with TRBJ1-1; unclear D gene. The germline V and J ends were trimmed by 0 bases and 4 bases, with 12 bases remaining between them. The CDR3 contains 14 residues. Germline V CDR1 and CDR2: GTSNPN, SVGIG (reference sequence). The CDR3 DNA is TGTGCCTGGAGTGTATTAATCGGGAGCACTGAAGCTTTCTTT. The encoded protein is CAWSVLIGSTEAFF.

This rearrangement joins TRBV5-5 to TRBJ2-5; D ambiguous. The CDR3 sequence is 14 residues long. Trimming shortened V by 2 bases and J by 1 base, and 9 bases separated the two germline ends. Germline CDR1 and CDR2: SGHKS and YYEKEE (reference sequence). In DNA, the CDR3 is TGTGCCAGCAGCTTTATGTCAGCCCAAGAGACCCAGTACTTC. It translates to CASSFMSAQETQYF. The entire variable domain, with the rest obtained from reference TRBV5-5 and TRBJ2-5, is as follows: DAGVTQSPTHLIKTRGQQVTLRCSPISGHKSVSWYQQVLGQGPQFIFQYYEKEERGRGNFPDRFSARQFPNYSSELNVNALLLGDSALYLCASSFMSAQETQYFGPGTRLLVL.

As concerns this clonotype: One end of the junction fails to match germline, which may point to a read error. The rearrangement links TRBV2 to TRBJ2-3; D might be TRBD1 (6 bases). Germline V gives CDR1 SNHLY, CDR2 FYNNEI. This CDR3 has 15 amino acids. CDR3 nucleotide sequence: TGTGCCAGCAGTGCAGGGACATCGAGCACGGATACGCAGTATTTT. This gives the protein CASSAGTSSTDTQYF. Combining the CDR3 with reference TRBV2 and TRBJ2-3 gives the whole variable domain EPEVTQTPSHQVTQMGQEVILRCVPISNHLYFYWYRQILGQKVEFLVSFYNNEISEKSEIFDDQFSVERPDGSNFTLKIRSTKLEDSAMYFCASSAGTSSTDTQYFGPGTRLTVL.

The CDR3 is CASSPPGTKLSAYGYTF. CDR3 nucleotide sequence: TGTGCCAGCAGTCCTCCGGGAACAAAGCTTTCTGCCTATGGCTACACCTTC. This chain links TRBV27 with TRBJ1-2; D gene uncertain. From germline, CDR1 is MNHEY and CDR2 SMNVEV (reference sequence). V dropped 5 bases and J dropped 4 bases, with 23 bases sitting between them. The length of the CDR3 is 17 residues.

This clonotype was seen a few times. This chain connects TRBV7-2 to TRBJ2-3; TRBD2 aligns across 7 bases. CDR1 SGHTA and CDR2 FQGNSA come from the germline V gene. The V gene end was trimmed by 3 bases and the J gene end by 3 bases; junction bases not matched to a gene: 9. CDR3 length equals 16 residues. The CDR3 sequence: CASSFHSSGYTDTQYF. Here the CDR3 DNA reads TGTGCCAGCAGCTTTCATTCTAGCGGTTATACAGATACGCAGTATTTT.

The chain is built from TRBV4-1 and TRBJ2-3; D remains unclear. The CDR3 is made up of 16 amino acids. V gave up 0 bases and J gave up 2 bases, with 12 bases separating them. Germline V gene sequence: CDR1 MGHRA, CDR2 YSYEKL. The CDR3 DNA reads TGCGCCAGCAGCCAAGAAGAGGCTTACCCCACAGATACGCAGTATTTT. Protein sequence: CASSQEEAYPTDTQYF.